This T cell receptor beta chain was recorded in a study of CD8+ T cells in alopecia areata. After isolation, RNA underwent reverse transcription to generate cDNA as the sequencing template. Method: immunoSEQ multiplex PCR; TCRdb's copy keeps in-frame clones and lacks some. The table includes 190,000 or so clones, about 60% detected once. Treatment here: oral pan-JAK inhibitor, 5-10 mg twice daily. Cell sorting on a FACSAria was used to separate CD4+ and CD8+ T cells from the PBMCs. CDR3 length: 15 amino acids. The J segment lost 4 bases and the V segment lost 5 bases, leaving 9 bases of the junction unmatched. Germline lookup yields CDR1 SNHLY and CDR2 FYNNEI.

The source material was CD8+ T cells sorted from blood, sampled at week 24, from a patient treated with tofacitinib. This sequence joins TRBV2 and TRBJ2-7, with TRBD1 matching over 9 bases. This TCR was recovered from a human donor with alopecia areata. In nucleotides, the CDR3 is TGTGCCAGCAGTCTTACAGGGGGCTCACGATACGAGCAGTACTTC. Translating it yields CASSLTGGSRYEQYF.